These 23 T cell receptor beta chains originate from one sample sequenced in a study of blood T cell repertoires in COVID-19. Clones were read by immunoSEQ multiplex PCR, and TCRdb kept only the in-frame ones, dropping some. This table holds 100,000 to 110,000 clones, roughly 87% found once. Sequenced sample: peripheral blood. The receptor set was obtained from a man aged 25 to 45 in a cohort sampled during active COVID-19.

In DNA form, the CDR3 reads TGTGCCAGCACCCCGGACTTGCAACCTTTCTTT. Translated, it gives CASTPDLQPFF. The chain recombines TRBV5-5 with TRBJ1-1; the D is unclear. The CDR3 consists of 11 residues. Germline CDR1 SGHKS, CDR2 YYEKEE (reference sequence). Trimming pared 6 bases from V and 12 bases from J, leaving 15 bases between.

This clone was picked up a small number of times. The rearrangement links TRBV18 to TRBJ2-7; 9 bases fit TRBD1. Germline V lookup: CDR1 KGHSH, CDR2 LQKENI. J lost 6 bases, V lost 2 bases, and 5 bases had no gene match. The CDR3 totals 14 residues. This chain's CDR3 is CASSPGTGIFEQYF. As DNA, the CDR3 is TGTGCCAGCTCACCAGGGACAGGGATATTCGAGCAGTACTTC.

By frequency in the sample, this clone is medium-sized. The J gene is TRBJ2-7, the V gene TRBV7-9; 8 positions match TRBD1. The CDR3 runs 13 residues. V was pared by 8 bases and J by 3 bases, with 6 bases of the junction left unmatched. Per germline, CDR1 SEHNR and CDR2 FQNEAQ (reference sequence). The CDR3 region has the DNA TGTGCCAGCGGCCCCGGGACAGGCTACGAGCAGTACTTC. As protein: CASGPGTGYEQYF.

The chain links TRBV4-1 to TRBJ2-7; TRBD2 is a possible D gene (5 bases). V lost 1 base and J lost 5, with 18 bases in between. Germline V gene data show CDR1 as MGHRA and CDR2 as YSYEKL. This CDR3 spans 16 amino acids. In nucleotides, the CDR3 is TGCGCCAGCAGCCAAGCCACCGGGGTGAGGCCCAACGAGCAGTACTTC. It specifies CASSQATGVRPNEQYF.

The CDR3 reads CASSFGGNEQYF. The CDR3 nucleotides are TGTGCCAGCAGTTTTGGGGGCAACGAGCAGTACTTC. The V and J genes are TRBV28 and TRBJ2-7; D possibly corresponds to TRBD1 (6 bases). Germline V gives CDR1 MDHEN, CDR2 SYDVKM. The germline V and J ends were trimmed by 3 bases and 5 bases, with 8 bases remaining between them. The length of the CDR3 is 12 residues. The complete variable domain, with remaining parts taken from reference TRBV28 and TRBJ2-7, reads DVKVTQSSRYLVKRTGEKVFLECVQDMDHENMFWYRQDPGLGLRLIYFSYDVKMKEKGDIPEGYSVSREKKERFSLILESASTNQTSMYLCASSFGGNEQYFGPGTRLTVT.

The rearrangement joins TRBV19 to TRBJ2-2, with 9 nucleotides matching TRBD2. The CDR3 loop spans 18 amino acids. Germline trimming cut 3 bases from V and 13 bases from J; bases unmatched to any gene: 21. Germline CDR1 reads LNHDA; CDR2 reads SQIVND (reference sequence). CDR3 nucleotides: TGTGCCAGTAGTATCATCGCCCCTAGCGGGGTGGGGCCCGTGGGGCTGTTTTTT. This encodes CASSIIAPSGVGPVGLFF.

The rearrangement uses TRBV7-9 and TRBJ2-1, with D perhaps TRBD2 (6 bases). The CDR3 loop spans 15 amino acids. Germline V gene data show CDR1 as SEHNR and CDR2 as FQNEAQ (reference sequence). V lost 5 bases and J lost 2, with 13 bases in between. The CDR3 DNA sequence: TGTGCCAGCAGCCAAGACGGGACTCCCTACAATGAGCAGTTCTTC. Amino acid sequence: CASSQDGTPYNEQFF.

This clone appeared a single time. The chain employs TRBV4-3 and TRBJ2-3; 7 positions agree with TRBD1. Germline CDR1 and CDR2: LGHNA and YSLEER. The junction had 0 bases not matched to a gene; V was cut back by 1 base and J by 5 bases. The CDR3 runs 13 residues. The CDR3 DNA follows: TGCGCCAGCAGCCAAGCAGGGGGAGATACGCAGTATTTT. Amino acids: CASSQAGGDTQYF.

This clone was observed once. V gene TRBV7-8 combines with J gene TRBJ2-5, with D tentatively TRBD2 (6 bases). In germline, CDR1 is SGHVS, CDR2 FQNEAQ. Deletions cut 2 bases from V and 2 bases from J, with 12 bases between. The CDR3 is 15 amino acids. The DNA for the CDR3 is TGTGCCAGCAGCTTACCGGGGGAGATACAAGAGACCCAGTACTTC. It codes for CASSLPGEIQETQYF.

The chain combines TRBV5-8 with TRBJ2-1, with D tentatively TRBD1 (6 bases). This CDR3 region has 14 residues. Germline V gives CDR1 SGHTS, CDR2 YDEGEE. V lost 0 bases and J lost 7, with 11 bases in between. The CDR3 reads CASSLVGQANEQFF. The DNA of the CDR3 is TGTGCCAGCAGCTTGGTGGGACAAGCTAATGAGCAGTTCTTC.

This chain links TRBV12-3 or TRBV12-4 with TRBJ1-5; unclear D gene. V shed 10 bases and J shed 7 bases, with 14 bases lying between them. The CDR3 runs 12 residues. The chain's CDR3 is CATSKLAQPQHF. CDR3 nucleotides: TGTGCCACCTCCAAGTTAGCGCAGCCCCAGCATTTT.

CDR3 sequence reads: CASSLRGSSEKLFF. As DNA, the CDR3 is TGTGCCAGCAGTTTAAGGGGCTCGAGTGAAAAACTGTTTTTT. This chain uses TRBV27 with TRBJ1-4, with a weak D call TRBD1 (5 bases). CDR1 is MNHEY and CDR2 is SMNVEV in the germline V gene (reference sequence). The CDR3 is made up of 14 amino acids. V was cut by 2 bases and J by 7 bases, with 11 bases left in between.

The V and J genes are TRBV11-2 and TRBJ1-2; TRBD1 might be the D (5 bases). V was cut by 5 bases and J by 7 bases, with 11 bases left in between. The CDR3 is 12 residues long. Germline loops: CDR1 SGHAT, CDR2 FQNNGV. The CDR3 sequence: CASSLTAGGYTF. CDR3 DNA sequence: TGTGCCAGCAGCCTGACAGCCGGTGGCTACACCTTC.

The chain carries TRBV6-2 or TRBV6-3 and TRBJ2-3, with TRBD2 identical over 16 bases. The germline gives CDR1 MNHEY, CDR2 SVGEGT. The CDR3 extends over 18 amino acids. The V gene end was trimmed by 5 bases and the J gene end by 1 base; junction bases not matched to a gene: 6. CDR3 loop: CASSPGLAGGSRTDTQYF. CDR3 DNA: TGTGCCAGCAGTCCGGGACTAGCGGGGGGGAGTCGCACAGATACGCAGTATTTT.

The chain uses TRBV6-1 and TRBJ2-6, with 10 bases fitting TRBD1. Germline loops: CDR1 MNHNS, CDR2 SASEGT. This CDR3 comprises 17 residues. With 3 bases clipped from V and 0 bases from J, the junction kept 2 bases outside the gene matches. The CDR3, as DNA: TGTGCCAGCAGTGATTGGACAGGGGGCTCTGGGGCCAACGTCCTGACTTTC. Its translation: CASSDWTGGSGANVLTF.

The table lists this clone with a count of one. The DNA of the CDR3 is TGTGCCAGCAGTTTAGCCAGGGATCAGCCCCAGCATTTT. This encodes CASSLARDQPQHF. This chain uses TRBV12-3 or TRBV12-4 with TRBJ1-5; D might be TRBD1 (5 bases). This CDR3 has 13 amino acids. With 0 bases removed from V and 5 bases from J, the gap between germline ends came to 5 bases.

V is TRBV18 and J is TRBJ2-5; 8 bases line up with TRBD2. Germline CDR1 and CDR2: KGHSH and LQKENI. The CDR3 has 15 residues. The V gene end was trimmed by 3 bases and the J gene end by 1 base; junction bases not matched to a gene: 4. The CDR3 region is CASSPGRGVQETQYF. Written as DNA, the CDR3 is TGTGCCAGCTCACCGGGGCGGGGGGTCCAAGAGACCCAGTACTTC.

V and J are TRBV5-1 and TRBJ2-5; D gene uncertain. The CDR3 is made up of 14 amino acids. Germline-derived CDR1 and CDR2 are SGHRS and YFSETQ. V lost 0 bases, J lost 2 bases, and 8 bases lay in between. CDR3 DNA sequence: TGCGCCAGCAGCTTGGATACAGCACAAGAGACCCAGTACTTC. Translated, it gives CASSLDTAQETQYF.

The chain carries TRBV3-1 (or the pseudogene TRBV3-2) and TRBJ1-1, with 9 bases fitting TRBD1. From germline, CDR1 is LGHDT and CDR2 YNNKEL (reference sequence). The CDR3 loop spans 15 amino acids. The V gene end was trimmed by 3 bases and the J gene end by 5 bases; junction bases not matched to a gene: 7. The CDR3 region has the DNA TGTGCCAGCAGCCACCGAACAGGGGGCAAAACTGAAGCTTTCTTT. It translates to CASSHRTGGKTEAFF.

Here the CDR3 reads CASSGAAGGTDTQYF. CDR3 DNA sequence: TGTGCCAGCTCCGGGGCAGCGGGGGGCACAGATACGCAGTATTTT. The chain links TRBV28 to TRBJ2-3, with 8 nucleotides matching TRBD2. With 8 bases clipped from V and 1 base from J, the junction kept 8 bases outside the gene matches. Germline V gives CDR1 MDHEN, CDR2 SYDVKM. The CDR3 loop spans 15 amino acids.

This sequence joins TRBV7-9 and TRBJ2-7; TRBD1 is a possible D gene (6 bases). Germline V gene sequence: CDR1 SEHNR, CDR2 FQNEAQ (reference sequence). Trimming took off 5 bases at V and 2 bases at J, with 10 bases between the two ends. The CDR3 is 13 amino acids. The CDR3 is CASSNRDTYEQYF. Written as DNA, the CDR3 is TGTGCCAGCAGCAACCGGGACACCTACGAGCAGTACTTC.

The V call is TRBV27, the J call TRBJ2-7; a possible D gene is TRBD1 (6 bases). CDR3 length: 16 residues. The V end was cut by 1 base, the J end by 3 bases, with 16 bases between. Germline CDR1 is MNHEY and CDR2 is SMNVEV (reference sequence). Written as DNA, the CDR3 is TGTGCCAGCAGTTTATGGGGGCCACAGGGTGTCTACGAGCAGTACTTC. It translates to CASSLWGPQGVYEQYF.

The rearrangement joins TRBV19 to TRBJ1-6, with TRBD1 as a possible D gene (5 bases). With 6 bases removed from V and 5 bases from J, the gap between germline ends came to 17 bases. The CDR3 has 16 amino acids. Germline V gene data show CDR1 as LNHDA and CDR2 as SQIVND (reference sequence). The CDR3 is CASRSYTGGNNSPLHF. The CDR3 DNA is TGTGCCAGTAGAAGCTACACTGGGGGGAATAATTCACCCCTCCACTTT.